The 23 T cell receptor beta chains below come from one sample, sequenced in a study of T cell changes during pregnancy in multiple sclerosis. TCRdb keeps only in-frame clones here, not all; method: immunoSEQ multiplex PCR. This sample has around 100,000 clones, with roughly 90% found just once. Sequenced here: peripheral blood, sampled after pregnancy. All receptors derive from a female donor with multiple sclerosis, enrolled in a pregnancy study.

The chain uses TRBV14 and TRBJ1-3; tentative D call: TRBD1 (5 bases). Germline CDR1 reads SGHDN; CDR2 reads FVKESK. The ends were cut back, 4 bases at V and 0 bases at J, with 7 bases in the middle. CDR3 length equals 14 residues. The CDR3 region has the DNA TGTGCCAGCAGCCGCGACAGCTCTGGAAACACCATATATTTT. Protein sequence: CASSRDSSGNTIYF. Full variable domain (rest looked up from reference TRBV14 and TRBJ1-3): EAGVTQFPSHSVIEKGQTVTLRCDPISGHDNLYWYRRVMGKEIKFLLHFVKESKQDESGMPNNRFLAERTGGTYSTLKVQPAELEDSGVYFCASSRDSSGNTIYFGEGSWLTVV.

V usage is TRBV6-5 and J usage is TRBJ2-7; TRBD1 agrees at 9 bases. Trimming took 5 bases from V and 3 from J; bases not matched to a gene: 8. Looked up from germline, CDR1 is MNHEY and CDR2 is SVGAGI. The CDR3 covers 15 residues. As DNA, the CDR3 is TGTGCCAGCAGTACAATACAGGGGGCGCGCTACGAGCAGTACTTC. This codes for CASSTIQGARYEQYF.

The rearrangement joins TRBV6-4 to TRBJ1-1; the D gene is possibly TRBD1 (6 bases). CDR3 size: 15 residues. V lost 4 bases, J lost 1 base, and 13 bases lay in between. Germline V gene sequence: CDR1 MRHNA, CDR2 SNTAGT. The CDR3 region is CASSAFGTPNTEAFF. The CDR3 coding sequence is TGTGCCAGCAGTGCGTTCGGGACACCGAACACTGAAGCTTTCTTT.

The chain carries TRBV28 and TRBJ2-1, with 8 bases fitting TRBD2. Trimming cost V 4 bases and J 9 bases; bases outside gene matches: 5. The CDR3 has 13 residues. The germline V gene encodes CDR1 MDHEN and CDR2 SYDVKM. The CDR3 nucleotides are TGTGCCAGCAGTTCGAACGGGAGGGGTGAGCAGTTCTTC. Translation: CASSSNGRGEQFF.

This clone was found a few times. The chain carries TRBV29-1 and TRBJ1-2; weak D call: TRBD1 (6 bases). With 6 bases removed from V and 4 bases from J, the gap between germline ends came to 9 bases. CDR3 length equals 11 residues. Germline lookup yields CDR1 SQVTM and CDR2 ANQGSEA. The CDR3 DNA reads TGCAGCGTCGAGACAGGCTATGGCTACACCTTC. Protein: CSVETGYGYTF. Full variable domain (rest looked up from reference TRBV29-1 and TRBJ1-2): SAVISQKPSRDICQRGTSLTIQCQVDSQVTMMFWYRQQPGQSLTLIATANQGSEATYESGFVIDKFPISRPNLTFSTLTVSNMSPEDSSIYLCSVETGYGYTFGSGTRLTVV.

This clone was seen only once. The chain uses TRBV7-2 and TRBJ2-7; a weak D match, TRBD2 (6 bases). Trimming removed 1 base from V and 4 bases from J, with 14 bases in between. Germline V lookup: CDR1 SGHTA, CDR2 FQGNSA. The CDR3 totals 15 residues. CDR3 nucleotide sequence: TGTGCCAGCAGCTTAGGGGTAGGAGGGACGTACGAGCAGTACTTC. Its protein is CASSLGVGGTYEQYF.

The chain combines TRBV29-1 with TRBJ1-1; the match to TRBD1 covers 8 bases. Germline CDR1 is SQVTM and CDR2 is ANQGSEA. J was trimmed by 6 bases and V by 7 bases; bases with no gene match: 4. The CDR3 has 11 residues. CDR3 sequence: CSGQGLSEAFF. The CDR3 DNA reads as TGCAGCGGACAGGGGTTGTCTGAAGCTTTCTTT.

The chain uses TRBV18 and TRBJ2-1; TRBD2 matches 10 bases. The CDR3 covers 15 residues. With V trimmed by 6 bases and J by 8 bases, 10 bases remained unmatched. Germline values: CDR1 KGHSH, CDR2 LQKENI. The CDR3 sequence is CASSRLAGALDEQFF. For the CDR3, the DNA is TGTGCCAGCTCCAGGCTAGCGGGAGCTCTTGATGAGCAGTTCTTC.

This clone is a singleton in its sample. This chain links TRBV9 with TRBJ1-1; 8 bases line up with TRBD1. The CDR3 has 14 residues. J lost 4 bases, V lost 1 base, and 3 bases had no gene match. From germline, CDR1 is SGDLS and CDR2 YYNGEE. The CDR3 here is CASSVSTGGTEAFF. CDR3 DNA: TGTGCCAGCAGCGTAAGTACAGGGGGCACTGAAGCTTTCTTT.

This clone was recorded a few times. The J gene is TRBJ2-1, the V gene TRBV6-4; 13 nucleotides agree with TRBD2. The CDR3 consists of 16 residues. V lost 5 bases to trimming and J lost 3 bases; unmatched junction nucleotides: 4. The germline gives CDR1 MRHNA, CDR2 SNTAGT. The DNA for the CDR3 is TGTGCCAGCAGTACTACTAGCGGGGGGGACTACAATGAGCAGTTCTTC. This gives the protein CASSTTSGGDYNEQFF.

This clone was counted a single time. The chain uses TRBV6-1 and TRBJ1-1, with D unresolved. The ends were cut back, 2 bases at V and 1 base at J, with 5 bases in the middle. Germline CDR1 and CDR2: MNHNS and SASEGT. The CDR3 is 13 residues long. CDR3 in DNA: TGTGCCAGCAGTGAATCGGGGAACACTGAAGCTTTCTTT. The encoded protein is CASSESGNTEAFF.

This clone was detected many times. The genes are TRBV30 and TRBJ1-3, with D possibly TRBD1 on 5 matching bases. Germline V gene sequence: CDR1 GTSNPN, CDR2 SVGIG (reference sequence). The V end was cut by 0 bases, the J end by 0 bases, with 9 bases between. This CDR3 contains 15 residues. CDR3 in DNA: TGTGCCTGGAGTGTGGGACTGACCTCTGGAAACACCATATATTTT. It specifies CAWSVGLTSGNTIYF.

The J gene is TRBJ2-2, the V gene TRBV4-2, with 16 bases matching TRBD2. With 4 bases clipped from V and 4 bases from J, the junction kept 12 bases outside the gene matches. Germline CDR1 and CDR2: LGHNA and YNFKEQ. The CDR3 extends over 20 amino acids. In nucleotides, the CDR3 is TGTGCCAGCAGCCGATCCGCCGGGACTAGCGGGGGGGCCATCACCGGGGAGCTGTTTTTT. The encoded protein is CASSRSAGTSGGAITGELFF.

A single count supports this clone. The gene calls are TRBV28 and TRBJ1-2; 7 nucleotides align to TRBD1. This CDR3 comprises 14 residues. V shed 0 bases and J 2 bases; nucleotides not matched to a gene: 0. In germline, CDR1 is MDHEN, CDR2 SYDVKM. Here the CDR3 DNA reads TGTGCCAGCAGTTTATGGGGACAGAACTATGGCTACACCTTC. It yields the protein CASSLWGQNYGYTF.

This chain connects TRBV28 to TRBJ2-7, with a weak D call TRBD2 (6 bases). CDR1 and CDR2 (germline): MDHEN, SYDVKM. The CDR3 totals 15 residues. The germline V and J ends were trimmed by 3 bases and 3 bases, with 15 bases remaining between them. CDR3 protein: CASSFHGAGFYEQYF. In DNA, the CDR3 is TGTGCCAGCAGTTTTCACGGAGCGGGCTTCTACGAGCAGTACTTC.

The chain couples TRBV6-1 to TRBJ1-2, with a weak D call TRBD1 (6 bases). Germline-derived CDR1 and CDR2 are MNHNS and SASEGT. The CDR3 is made up of 15 amino acids. V lost 4 bases and J 7 bases, leaving 19 bases between the germline ends. The CDR3 is CASSVLPGQGSGYTF. In nucleotides, the CDR3 is TGTGCCAGCAGTGTCCTCCCGGGACAAGGCTCTGGCTACACCTTC.

This sequence joins TRBV30 and TRBJ1-2, with 7 nucleotides matching TRBD1. The CDR3 has 14 amino acids. Germline V gene sequence: CDR1 GTSNPN, CDR2 SVGIG (reference sequence). V lost 0 bases, J lost 8 bases, and 9 bases stayed unmatched. CDR3 amino acids: CAWSVTGSSRGYTF. In DNA form, the CDR3 reads TGTGCCTGGAGTGTGACAGGGAGTAGTAGGGGCTACACCTTC.

The chain is built from TRBV2 and TRBJ2-5; D not resolved. The CDR3 runs 12 residues. Trimming pared 6 bases from V and 0 bases from J, leaving 5 bases between. Germline V gene data show CDR1 as SNHLY and CDR2 as FYNNEI. The CDR3 bases are TGTGCCAGCAGGGCAGACCAAGAGACCCAGTACTTC. Translation: CASRADQETQYF. Full variable domain (missing parts from reference TRBV2 and TRBJ2-5): EPEVTQTPSHQVTQMGQEVILRCVPISNHLYFYWYRQILGQKVEFLVSFYNNEISEKSEIFDDQFSVERPDGSNFTLKIRSTKLEDSAMYFCASRADQETQYFGPGTRLLVL.

The chain links TRBV28 to TRBJ1-5, with D possibly matching TRBD1 (6 bases). Trimming left V 7 bases short and J 1 base short, with 17 bases between. The CDR3 contains 16 residues. Germline CDR1 MDHEN, CDR2 SYDVKM. This CDR3 reads CASNFGGRASNQPQHF. The CDR3 DNA reads as TGTGCCAGCAATTTTGGGGGCAGGGCGAGCAATCAGCCCCAGCATTTT.

V gene TRBV18 combines with J gene TRBJ1-6; D is unclear. With 1 base removed from V and 6 bases from J, the gap between germline ends came to 19 bases. The germline gives CDR1 KGHSH, CDR2 LQKENI. The CDR3 is made up of 18 amino acids. CDR3 in amino acids: CASSPRQAGAPRNSPLHF. Written as DNA, the CDR3 is TGTGCCAGCTCACCACGGCAGGCGGGTGCTCCGCGTAATTCACCCCTCCACTTT.

This sequence joins TRBV6-6 and TRBJ1-2; TRBD1 matches at 12 bases. Germline CDR1 and CDR2: MNHNY and SVGAGI (reference sequence). V trimming: 7 bases; J trimming: 8 bases; junction bases outside the gene matches: 14. This CDR3 is 16 amino acids long. The CDR3 nucleotides are TGTGCCAGCACCCTGGGACAGGGGGCCTTTCGTCACGGCTACACCTTC. Translating it yields CASTLGQGAFRHGYTF.

V usage is TRBV30 and J usage is TRBJ2-7; TRBD2 aligns across 9 bases. The CDR3 contains 13 residues. Trimming removed 5 bases from V and 0 bases from J; junction bases left unmatched: 2. Germline CDR1 GTSNPN, CDR2 SVGIG (reference sequence). The CDR3 spells CAWELAGSYEQYF. DNA of the CDR3: TGTGCCTGGGAACTAGCGGGCTCCTACGAGCAGTACTTC.

The chain carries TRBV5-1 and TRBJ1-3, with unresolved D. The CDR3 runs 17 residues. V was clipped by 6 bases and J by 0 bases, with 19 bases between them. CDR1 and CDR2 from the germline V gene are SGHRS and YFSETQ. The CDR3 DNA reads as TGCGCCAGCAACCGCTCTGCCCTAACTTCCTCTGGAAACACCATATATTTT. Its protein is CASNRSALTSSGNTIYF.